This T cell receptor beta chain was identified in a study of T cell responses to AZD1222 COVID-19 vaccine. Broader study findings: Seropositive at baseline were only five or six AZD1222 recipients. Samples come after the peak T cell response, not at day 14.

It was second doses at about 4 or about 12 weeks that were pooled. Data came from immunoSEQ multiplex PCR; TCRdb stores just in-frame clones and leaves some out. This repertoire shows some 150,000 clones, 92% found once; its top ten account for 2.5% to 3.5%. This CDR3 has 17 residues. The germline CDR1 and CDR2 sequences are SQVTM and ANQGSEA. V lost 6 bases to trimming and J lost 5 bases; unmatched junction nucleotides: 20. Points on this clone: The antigen is undetermined.

The starting material was peripheral blood, obtained 28 days after the second AZD1222 dose. V usage is TRBV29-1 and J usage is TRBJ1-1; 8 nucleotides line up with TRBD1. This receptor was identified in an adult who received the AZD1222 COVID-19 vaccine. The DNA of the CDR3 is TGCAGCGTGCAGAGGGATATGGGGGACAGGCATCCAACTGAAGCTTTCTTT. Encoded protein: CSVQRDMGDRHPTEAFF.